This T cell receptor beta chain was obtained from a study of T cells in Graves' hyperthyroidism and ophthalmopathy (dated by TCRdb to 2018 to 2020). General notes on the study: Peripheral blood samples were taken at initial diagnosis, before any treatment was given. TCR V-J signatures able to tell the groups apart were searched for in a discovery cohort of 100 or so patients, of whom approximately 40 had Graves' ophthalmopathy and 55 to 60 had stable Graves' hyperthyroidism. Prospective prediction of ophthalmopathy was tested in an independent validation cohort consisting of 18 hyperthyroidism patients and some 15 patients who later progressed to ophthalmopathy. For training and testing, the 100 or so patients in the discovery cohort were randomly divided in a 7:3 ratio. In roughly six Graves' hyperthyroidism patients, the study also compared T-cell repertoires from thyroid tissue with T-cell repertoires from blood. After sampling, hyperthyroidism patients received methimazole starting at 30 mg daily, and ophthalmopathy patients received high-dose intravenous methylprednisolone. The paper describes TCR Vbeta CDR3 sequencing of more than 120 peripheral blood samples, made up of under 50 ophthalmopathy patients, 70 to 75 hyperthyroidism patients and 17 progressor patients.

Overall study outcomes, separate from this receptor: No statistical method was used to fix the sample size in advance, and group allocation was not hidden from the investigators. During validation, the model predicted progression to ophthalmopathy a median of approximately 6.5 months ahead of onset, with almost 71% sensitivity and around 73% specificity. Ophthalmopathy was separated from stable hyperthyroidism by a 13 V-J signature model, with 85% to 90% sensitivity and about 81% specificity obtained in cross-validation and 80%/75% obtained in testing. Blood samples also contained most of the expanded thyroid clonotypes (frequency above 0.001), which suggests that blood repertoires may reflect thyroid immune responses.

The hyperthyroidism patients were between 18 and 65 years old and newly diagnosed, with a disease duration of less than 2 months. Patients with uncontrolled infections, other autoimmune diseases, pregnancy or lactation were excluded. Clinical symptoms, serum thyroxine and TRAb, thyroid ultrasound, and orbital computed tomography formed the basis for the diagnoses. Blood from progressor patients was collected at the time of first diagnosis with hyperthyroidism, before any ophthalmopathy symptoms had appeared. PBMCs were isolated from about 9.1 ml of fresh peripheral blood by Ficoll-Paque density gradient centrifugation. Progressor patients were defined as those initially diagnosed with Graves' hyperthyroidism in whom ophthalmopathy developed during follow-up. Total RNA was extracted with Trizol reagent, and quality was checked on an Agilent 2100 Bioanalyzer. Taken from the germline V gene, the CDR1 and CDR2 loops are SGHNT and YENEEA. Inclusive of the bounding cysteine and phenylalanine, the CDR3 is 14 residues long. Here the CDR3 DNA is all that survives: 42 bases in frame from base 1. V and J are truncated by 6 bases and 0 bases respectively, leaving an intervening sequence of 9 bases.

This clonotype was counted many times. It lacks a known antigen. No per-base quality is available; no much larger clone lies one base away. Amplification of TCR beta CDR3 regions was carried out from RNA transcripts. The TCR CDR3 was subjected to a first round of RT-PCR using the HTBI primer set and the Qiagen OneStep RT-PCR kit. The libraries were constructed in a second round of multiplex PCR and then size-selected and purified. The libraries were sequenced on an Illumina HiSeq2000 using paired-end 100 bp reads. Per the authors' processing: SOAPnuke was used to process the raw data, throwing out any read that contained adapters or uncalled bases, had a mean Phred below 15, or lacked an exact constant-primer or identifier match. High-quality paired reads were merged with COPE v1.2.5, and unique nucleotide sequences were defined as clonotypes. MiTCR v1.1 was used to align clonotypes to the IMGT TRBV, TRBD and TRBJ reference segments. Analysis was restricted to V-J combinations with a frequency above 0.0001, which covered about 99% of repertoires. The TCS score was defined as F50 (clonal expansion) divided by E x V (chaos), with BLOSUM62-based TCRdist calculated between CDR3 peptides within each V-J. Welch's t-statistics and random forest reduced fewer than 600 V-J features to 10 to 15, which were used in a naive Bayes classifier (R e1071). TCRdb passed the public sequencing reads through fastp at Q25 and MiXCR, retaining productive beta sequences. CDR3 protein duplicates are merged, each entry listing the most common genes and DNA. TCRdb's processing, not the study's, gives the V and J calls here. The sample includes 33,000 or so distinct CDR3 sequences, with roughly 49% observed a single time. The ten largest make up approximately 6.2% of the sample.

The rearrangement combines TRBV11-3 with TRBJ2-4; no D gene is confidently identified. The origin of this receptor is a woman aged 45-65 years with Graves' hyperthyroidism that later progressed to Graves' ophthalmopathy. What was sequenced was blood. The CDR3 in this case is CASSSTAAKNIQYF. The bases are TGTGCCAGCAGTTCGACGGCAGCCAAAAACATTCAGTACTTC.